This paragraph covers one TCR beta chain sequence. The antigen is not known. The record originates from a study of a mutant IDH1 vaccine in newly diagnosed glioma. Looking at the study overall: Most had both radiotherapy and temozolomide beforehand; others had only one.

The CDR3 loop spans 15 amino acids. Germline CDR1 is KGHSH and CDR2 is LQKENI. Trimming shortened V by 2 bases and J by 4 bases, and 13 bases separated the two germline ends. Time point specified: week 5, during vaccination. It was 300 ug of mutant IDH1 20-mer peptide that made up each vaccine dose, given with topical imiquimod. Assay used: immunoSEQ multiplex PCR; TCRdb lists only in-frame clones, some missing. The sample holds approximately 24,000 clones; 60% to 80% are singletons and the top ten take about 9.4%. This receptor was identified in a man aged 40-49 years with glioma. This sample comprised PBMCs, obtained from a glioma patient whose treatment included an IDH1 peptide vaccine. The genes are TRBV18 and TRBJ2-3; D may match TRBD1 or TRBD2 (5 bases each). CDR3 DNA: TGTGCCAGCTCACCAGGGCGAGGGGCCCCAGATACGCAGTATTTT. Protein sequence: CASSPGRGAPDTQYF.